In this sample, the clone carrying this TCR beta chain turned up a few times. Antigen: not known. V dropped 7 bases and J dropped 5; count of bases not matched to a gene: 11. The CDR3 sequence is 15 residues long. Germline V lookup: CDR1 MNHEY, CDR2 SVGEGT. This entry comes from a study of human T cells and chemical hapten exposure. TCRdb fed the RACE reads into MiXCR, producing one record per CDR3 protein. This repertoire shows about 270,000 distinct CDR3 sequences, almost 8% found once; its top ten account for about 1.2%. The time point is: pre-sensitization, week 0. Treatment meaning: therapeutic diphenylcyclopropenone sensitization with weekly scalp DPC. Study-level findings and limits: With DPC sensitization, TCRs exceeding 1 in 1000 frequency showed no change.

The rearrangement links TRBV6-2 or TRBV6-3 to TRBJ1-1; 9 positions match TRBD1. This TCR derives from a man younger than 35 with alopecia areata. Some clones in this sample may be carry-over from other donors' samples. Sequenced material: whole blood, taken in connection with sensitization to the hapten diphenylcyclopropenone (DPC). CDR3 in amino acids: CASTDQQGAFTEAFF. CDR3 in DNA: TGTGCCAGCACCGACCAACAGGGGGCGTTTACTGAAGCTTTCTTT.